The 21 T cell receptor beta chains presented below share a single source sample, sequenced in a study of shared clonotypes between healthy human individuals. Repertoires were generated with immunoSEQ multiplex PCR, while TCRdb's copy carries only in-frame clones and drops some. The profile shows 450,000 to 500,000 clones, around 85% of them singletons. Sequences were obtained from PBMCs. The receptor set was obtained from a woman in her 40s in good health. Some clones in this sample may be carry-over from other donors' samples.

Concerning this clone: With a far larger clone one base away, a read error is the likely cause. The same CDR3 also results from other DNA sequences found in this sample. The chain uses TRBV5-4 and TRBJ1-2; D remains unclear. Per the germline V gene, CDR1 is SGHNT and CDR2 is YYREEE (reference sequence). V lost 4 bases to trimming and J lost 6 bases, with 13 bases between them. The CDR3 contains 13 residues. The CDR3 is CASSLPRTDGYTF. The DNA of the CDR3 is TGTGCCAGCAGCCTCCCTAGGACTGATGGCTACACCTTC.

The chain joins TRBV14 to TRBJ2-7; unclear D gene. Germline CDR1 and CDR2: SGHDN and FVKESK. The germline V and J ends were trimmed by 1 base and 6 bases, with 4 bases remaining between them. This CDR3 is built from 11 residues. CDR3 DNA: TGTGCCAGCAGCCAAGGCATCGAGCAGTACTTC. Its translation is CASSQGIEQYF.

V is TRBV9 and J is TRBJ1-5; 10 bases fit TRBD1. With 3 bases clipped from V and 6 bases from J, the junction kept 3 bases outside the gene matches. The CDR3 extends over 14 amino acids. Germline V gene data show CDR1 as SGDLS and CDR2 as YYNGEE. The CDR3 loop reads CASSATGGSQPQHF. The CDR3 DNA reads as TGTGCCAGCAGCGCGACAGGGGGCAGTCAGCCCCAGCATTTT.

V usage is TRBV5-1 and J usage is TRBJ2-5; D might be TRBD1 (6 bases). Germline CDR1 and CDR2: SGHRS and YFSETQ. V was cut by 0 bases and J by 1 base, with 10 bases left in between. The CDR3 sequence is 15 residues long. The chain's CDR3 is CASSLAPGAQETQYF. CDR3 nucleotide sequence: TGCGCCAGCAGCTTGGCACCAGGGGCCCAAGAGACCCAGTACTTC.

The J gene is TRBJ2-3, the V gene TRBV9, with D perhaps TRBD2 (5 bases). Trimming stripped 0 bases from V and 5 bases from J, with 13 bases between. The length of the CDR3 is 15 residues. From germline, CDR1 is SGDLS and CDR2 YYNGEE. The CDR3 here is CASSVVSGRGDTQYF. In DNA form, the CDR3 reads TGTGCCAGCAGCGTAGTGTCGGGGAGAGGAGATACGCAGTATTTT.

As for this clone: Given a far larger clone just one base away, this is likely a sequencing read error. The sample carries other DNA sequences with the same CDR3. The DNA for the CDR3 is TGTGCCAGCAGCCAAGATAAACTGAACACTGAAGCTTTCTTT. It is translated as CASSQDKLNTEAFF. J is TRBJ1-1 and V is TRBV4-1; D remains unclear. CDR3 size: 14 residues. Germline assignment: CDR1 MGHRA and CDR2 YSYEKL.

The chain is built from TRBV7-9 and TRBJ2-5; TRBD2 aligns across 12 bases. Per germline, CDR1 SEHNR and CDR2 FQNEAQ (reference sequence). V shed 9 bases and J 5 bases; nucleotides not matched to a gene: 10. The CDR3 sequence is 15 residues long. CDR3 in DNA: TGTGCCAGTTCGACTAGCGGGAGCATAATGGAGACCCAGTACTTC. Protein sequence: CASSTSGSIMETQYF.

The rearrangement joins TRBV7-9 to TRBJ1-1; D gene uncertain. Per germline, CDR1 SEHNR and CDR2 FQNEAQ (reference sequence). The CDR3 spans 15 residues. Deletions cut 0 bases from V and 1 base from J, with 9 bases between. The CDR3 sequence is CASSLAKDGNTEAFF. The CDR3 DNA is TGTGCCAGCAGCTTAGCGAAGGACGGGAACACTGAAGCTTTCTTT.

V gene TRBV6-5 combines with J gene TRBJ1-1; D remains ambiguous. CDR1 and CDR2 (germline): MNHEY, SVGAGI. The CDR3 totals 13 residues. The V end was cut by 7 bases, the J end by 4 bases, with 13 bases between. The CDR3 sequence: CASISSGPTEAFF. The CDR3 coding sequence is TGTGCCAGCATTTCGTCGGGCCCCACTGAAGCTTTCTTT.

This chain joins TRBV6-5 and TRBJ2-7; possibly TRBD2 for D (5 bases). V was shortened by 6 bases and J by 5 bases, with 8 bases between the two germline ends. Germline CDR1 reads MNHEY; CDR2 reads SVGAGI. The CDR3 is made up of 11 amino acids. DNA for the CDR3: TGTGCCAGCAGCCACGGGAACGAGCAGTACTTC. It specifies CASSHGNEQYF.

Note on this clone: Additional DNA sequences in this sample encode the identical CDR3. This chain connects TRBV28 to TRBJ2-7, with TRBD2 as a possible D gene (6 bases). There are 13 residues in the CDR3. The V end lost 4 bases, the J end lost 3 bases, and 10 bases lay between the germline ends. CDR1 MDHEN and CDR2 SYDVKM come from the germline V gene. CDR3 in amino acids: CASSSPGGYEQYF. The CDR3 DNA sequence: TGTGCCAGCAGTTCCCCCGGGGGCTACGAGCAGTACTTC.

This clone was seen once. The J gene is TRBJ2-1, the V gene TRBV11-3; TRBD1 aligns across 7 bases. V was pared by 4 bases and J by 11 bases, with 17 bases of the junction left unmatched. The V gene's germline CDR1 is SGHNT and CDR2 YENEEA. This CDR3 has 16 amino acids. Here the CDR3 DNA reads TGTGCCAGCAGCTCTCAAGGGGGCGGCCCTACGTTGCAGCAGTTCTTC. Its protein product is CASSSQGGGPTLQQFF.

The chain links TRBV5-1 to TRBJ2-7, with 8 bases identical to TRBD1. V was clipped by 7 bases and J by 5 bases; unmatched bases: 8. The CDR3 has 13 residues. Germline V gene lookup returns CDR1 SGHRS and CDR2 YFSETQ. The CDR3 protein is CASQRTGTHEQYF. The CDR3 bases are TGCGCCAGCCAAAGGACAGGGACCCACGAGCAGTACTTC.

The chain carries TRBV7-8 and TRBJ2-7; weak D call: TRBD2 (6 bases). Germline V lookup: CDR1 SGHVS, CDR2 FQNEAQ. Trimming left V 2 bases short and J 3 bases short, with 17 bases between. The length of the CDR3 is 16 residues. The CDR3: CASSLSIAALDYEQYF. The DNA of the CDR3 is TGTGCCAGCAGCTTATCCATAGCGGCACTCGACTACGAGCAGTACTTC. The full variable domain, its missing parts supplied by reference TRBV7-8 and TRBJ2-7, is GAGVSQSPRYKVAKRGQDVALRCDPISGHVSLFWYQQALGQGPEFLTYFQNEAQLDKSGLPSDRFFAERPEGSVSTLKIQRTQQEDSAVYLCASSLSIAALDYEQYFGPGTRLTVT.

This clone was recorded many times. This chain joins TRBV2 and TRBJ2-3, with D possibly TRBD2 on 6 matching bases. V gave up 6 bases and J gave up 0 bases, with 13 bases separating them. The CDR3 contains 15 residues. Germline lookup yields CDR1 SNHLY and CDR2 FYNNEI. For the CDR3, the DNA is TGTGCCAGCAGCATTAGCGGCACTAGCACAGATACGCAGTATTTT. It translates to CASSISGTSTDTQYF.

The V call is TRBV6-1, the J call TRBJ2-7; the D is unclear. The CDR3 contains 13 residues. CDR1 is MNHNS, CDR2 SASEGT, per germline. Trimming cost V 1 base and J 5 bases, with 9 bases left between them. The CDR3 DNA reads as TGTGCCAGCAGTGAAGTCTATACCGACGAGCAGTACTTC. This encodes CASSEVYTDEQYF.

This clone was picked up a small number of times. The chain carries TRBV5-1 and TRBJ2-5; 7 bases fit TRBD1. The CDR3 length is 13 residues. Looked up from germline, CDR1 is SGHRS and CDR2 is YFSETQ. Losses at the gene ends were 4 bases for V and 2 bases for J; bases not matched to a gene: 2. The CDR3 sequence: CASSKGQQETQYF. The CDR3 DNA sequence: TGCGCCAGCAGCAAGGGACAGCAAGAGACCCAGTACTTC.

The chain has TRBV18 and TRBJ2-7; D not certain. The CDR3 has 14 amino acids. Looked up from germline, CDR1 is KGHSH and CDR2 is LQKENI. Trimming stripped 6 bases from V and 5 bases from J, with 17 bases between. The CDR3 DNA is TGTGCCAGCTCCCGGGCGACCAGGTTCGACGAGCAGTACTTC. Translating it yields CASSRATRFDEQYF.

The chain combines TRBV11-2 with TRBJ2-1; 13 bases align to TRBD2. Germline lookup yields CDR1 SGHAT and CDR2 FQNNGV. This CDR3 has 14 amino acids. Losses at the gene ends were 5 bases for V and 9 bases for J; bases not matched to a gene: 4. CDR3 nucleotides: TGTGCCAGCAGCCCGAGACTAGCGGGAGGTGAGCAGTTCTTC. Protein sequence: CASSPRLAGGEQFF.

This sequence joins TRBV14 and TRBJ2-1; D ambiguous. Germline loops: CDR1 SGHDN, CDR2 FVKESK. This CDR3 comprises 16 residues. Trimming shortened V by 2 bases and J by 0 bases, and 11 bases separated the two germline ends. This CDR3 is CASSQYYLSSYNEQFF. CDR3 DNA sequence: TGTGCCAGCAGCCAATACTACCTGAGCTCCTACAATGAGCAGTTCTTC.

The genes are TRBV4-3 and TRBJ2-3, with unresolved D. From germline, CDR1 is LGHNA and CDR2 YSLEER. This CDR3 has 13 residues. Trimming removed 3 bases at V and 6 bases at J, with 10 bases between. The CDR3 loop reads CASSQRLGDTQYF. The CDR3 region has the DNA TGCGCCAGCAGCCAGCGCCTGGGCGATACGCAGTATTTT.